The present T cell receptor (beta chain) was sequenced within a study of regulatory T cells in long-lasting Graves disease. Time point in this sample: newly diagnosed GD, antithyroid drugs for less than 3 months. PBMCs provided the RNA from which the TCR library was made. Collection of peripheral blood (about 10 milliliters) was done using EDTA tubes. The V gene end was trimmed by 1 base and the J gene end by 14 bases; junction bases not matched to a gene: 3. The CDR3 covers 11 residues. CDR1 and CDR2 from the germline V gene are DFQATT and SNEGSKA (reference sequence). This clonotype was detected ten times or more. Arm-PCR of CDR3 regions with iRepertoire HTBI primers generated TCR beta libraries. MiXCR, applied by TCRdb to the multiplex PCR reads, yields one record per CDR3 protein. Of around 250,000 distinct CDR3 sequences in the sample, about 17% are singletons; the top ten hold roughly a fifth.

The sequence was obtained from a female donor with Graves disease. The sequences come from peripheral blood mononuclear cells (PBMCs), collected at new diagnosis, from a patient treated with antithyroid drugs. V usage is TRBV20-1 and J usage is TRBJ1-4; 8 bases match TRBD1. The CDR3 sequence is CSARGWTGLFF. The CDR3 DNA sequence: TGCAGTGCTAGAGGTTGGACAGGGCTGTTTTTT.